Detailed here is one TCR beta chain. This clone appeared once. The specificity of this receptor is unknown. No per-base quality is available; no much larger clone lies one base away. The source of the sample is a study of Siglec-9 on CD8 T cells in melanoma (dated by TCRdb to about 2019). Describing the broader study: The study examined the expression of Siglec-9 on CD8+ T cells and how Siglec-9 regulates T cells within the melanoma tumor microenvironment. Study-wide conclusions, independent of this receptor: According to the reported findings, Siglec-9 marked and regulated a subset of effector memory CD8+ T cells that seemed to build up inside melanoma tumors.

Library generation was performed with the immunoSEQ multiplex PCR assay. This immuneACCESS table, as held by TCRdb, lists in-frame sequences with V and J called but not all clones. Of the missing ones, under half trace to an unresolved V gene in checked studies; the others have no known cause. The sample table records about 30,000 clones; about 80% of these occur just once. The ten largest clones add up to around 5.5% of the sample. Reading from cysteine to phenylalanine, the CDR3 counts 12 amino acids. The CDR3 DNA has 36 bases and is translated from base 1. Via the germline V gene (reference sequence), CDR1 is LNHDA and CDR2 SQIVND. Trimmed from V: 5 bases; trimmed from J: 9 bases; junction bases lacking a gene match: 5.

The specimen was Siglec-9- CD8+ T cells sorted from blood. In light of the paper, this sample's cell subset or site label describes: CD8 T cells lacking Siglec-9. The rearrangement combines TRBV19 with TRBJ2-3; 7 nucleotides in the junction match TRBD1. This TCR derives from a human donor in good health. The DNA sequence follows: TGTGCCAGTAGTTTCGACAGGGTCACGCAGTATTTT. Translated, it reads CASSFDRVTQYF.